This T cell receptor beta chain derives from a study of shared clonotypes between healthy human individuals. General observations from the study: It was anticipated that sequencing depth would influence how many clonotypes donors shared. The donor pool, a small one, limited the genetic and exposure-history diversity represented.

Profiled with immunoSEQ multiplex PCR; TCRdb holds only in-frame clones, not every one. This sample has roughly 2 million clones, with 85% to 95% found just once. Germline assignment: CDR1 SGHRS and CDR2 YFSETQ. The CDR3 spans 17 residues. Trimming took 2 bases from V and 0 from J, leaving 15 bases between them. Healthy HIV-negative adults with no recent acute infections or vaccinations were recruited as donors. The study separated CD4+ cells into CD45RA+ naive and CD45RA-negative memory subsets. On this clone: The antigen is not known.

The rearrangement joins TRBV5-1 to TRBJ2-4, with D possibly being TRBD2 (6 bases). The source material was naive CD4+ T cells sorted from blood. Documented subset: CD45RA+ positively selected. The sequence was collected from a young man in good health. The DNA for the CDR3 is TGCGCCAGCAGCTTCGGTACCATAGCGGTAGCCAAAAACATTCAGTACTTC. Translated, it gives CASSFGTIAVAKNIQYF.